The source of this T cell receptor beta chain is a study of shared clonotypes between healthy human individuals. As for the study in general: The study enrolled two women and three men aged 18 to 49. The study, taken as a whole, reports: Rarefaction gave evidence that sorted-subset sequencing remained incomplete despite large depth.

As regards this clone: Its cognate antigen is unknown.

The CDR3 covers 13 residues. The germline V and J ends were trimmed by 9 bases and 0 bases, with 11 bases remaining between them. CDR1 MNHNS and CDR2 SASEGT come from the germline V gene. Approximately 210 ng DNA, tens of thousands of T cell genomes, went into each sorted-subset replicate PCR. This table comes from immunoSEQ multiplex PCR, and its TCRdb copy is limited to in-frame clones, with some not included. This sample carries about 2.3 million clones, around 92% of them seen once, and the ten largest clones take 0.37%. The sample was naive CD4+ T cells from PBMCs. Described subset: CD45RA+ positively selected. The genes are TRBV6-1 and TRBJ2-5; perhaps TRBD2 as D (5 bases). The sequence was collected from a man aged 18 to 30 in good health. Some clones in this sample may be carry-over from other donors' samples. The CDR3 here is CASIRGYQETQYF. DNA for the CDR3: TGTGCCAGTATCAGAGGGTACCAAGAGACCCAGTACTTC.